The 18 T cell receptor beta chains in this list originate from one sample, sequenced in a study of cytomegalovirus exposure and HLA in healthy donors. Profiled with immunoSEQ multiplex PCR; TCRdb holds only in-frame clones, not every one. Of some 110,000 clones listed, about 91% are singletons. The material sequenced was PBMCs. These receptors were obtained from a man younger than 30 in good health and CMV-seronegative.

The gene calls are TRBV28 and TRBJ1-6; TRBD1 matches at 7 bases. Looked up from germline, CDR1 is MDHEN and CDR2 is SYDVKM. The ends lost 8 bases at V and 7 bases at J; junction bases unmatched: 11. The CDR3 spans 15 residues. In nucleotides, the CDR3 is TGTGCCAGCGACCGGGGGGGAGGGGGCAATTCACCCCTCCACTTT. This sequence encodes CASDRGGGGNSPLHF.

This clone has only a few counts. The CDR3 reads CASSTHREISGYTF. In DNA form, the CDR3 reads TGTGCCAGTAGTACCCACAGGGAAATATCGGGCTACACCTTC. This sequence joins TRBV19 and TRBJ1-2, with a tentative D call TRBD1 (6 bases). The CDR3 has 14 residues. CDR1 and CDR2 from the germline V gene are LNHDA and SQIVND (reference sequence). V lost 4 bases and J 8 bases, leaving 17 bases between the germline ends.

The chain has TRBV7-9 and TRBJ1-5, with unresolved D. The CDR3 is 13 residues long. V was trimmed by 3 bases and J by 9 bases, leaving 12 bases between them. CDR1 SEHNR and CDR2 FQNEAQ come from the germline V gene (reference sequence). Here the CDR3 reads CASSLGSLRPQHF. CDR3 coding DNA: TGTGCCAGCAGCTTGGGTAGCCTGCGGCCCCAGCATTTT.

The rearrangement joins TRBV27 to TRBJ2-5; 13 nucleotides agree with TRBD2. The length of the CDR3 is 15 residues. Trimming took 7 bases from V and 7 from J; bases not matched to a gene: 9. From germline, CDR1 is MNHEY and CDR2 SMNVEV (reference sequence). The CDR3 DNA reads as TGTGCCAGCACCCTACTAGCGGGGGGGCTAGGGACCCAGTACTTC. Translation gives CASTLLAGGLGTQYF.

The chain carries TRBV2 and TRBJ2-7, with D maybe TRBD1 (6 bases). V was cut by 9 bases and J by 0 bases, with 12 bases left in between. The CDR3 loop spans 13 amino acids. The germline gives CDR1 SNHLY, CDR2 FYNNEI. The CDR3 DNA is TGTGCCAGAGAAGACAGGAGCTCCTACGAGCAGTACTTC. Protein product: CAREDRSSYEQYF.

The chain couples TRBV6-5 to TRBJ2-5, with 7 bases lining up with TRBD1. CDR1 is MNHEY and CDR2 is SVGAGI in the germline V gene. The V segment lost 0 bases and the J segment 6 bases; nucleotides outside the gene matches: 4. The CDR3 has 14 amino acids. The CDR3 protein is CASSYSRGRKTQYF. The CDR3 nucleotides read TGTGCCAGCAGTTACTCGAGGGGGCGTAAGACCCAGTACTTC.

The genes are TRBV7-6 and TRBJ2-1; 13 bases fit TRBD2. The junction had 9 bases not matched to a gene; V was cut back by 4 bases and J by 6 bases. Germline V gene data show CDR1 as SGHVS and CDR2 as FNYEAQ. This CDR3 has 17 amino acids. The CDR3 region is CASSYGTSGKRPNEQFF. The CDR3 DNA reads as TGTGCCAGCAGCTACGGGACTAGCGGGAAGAGGCCCAATGAGCAGTTCTTC.

The rearrangement links TRBV28 to TRBJ1-4, with 10 nucleotides matching TRBD1. From germline, CDR1 is MDHEN and CDR2 SYDVKM. V lost 10 bases, J lost 4 bases, and 9 bases stayed unmatched. CDR3 size: 15 residues. CDR3 in amino acids: CATIRQGAINEKLFF. The CDR3 coding sequence is TGTGCCACGATACGACAGGGGGCAATTAATGAAAAACTGTTTTTT.

The CDR3 reads CASSRLGLAGIQETQYF. Here the CDR3 DNA reads TGTGCCAGCAGTCGGTTGGGACTAGCGGGGATTCAGGAGACCCAGTACTTC. The rearrangement uses TRBV27 and TRBJ2-5; TRBD2 matches 13 bases. Germline V lookup: CDR1 MNHEY, CDR2 SMNVEV (reference sequence). This CDR3 has 17 residues. V lost 5 bases and J lost 5; bases outside the gene matches: 11.

Ten or more counts support this clone. V gene TRBV29-1 combines with J gene TRBJ2-2; the match to TRBD2 covers 11 bases. The CDR3 has 13 amino acids. After removal of 6 bases from V and 10 bases from J, the junction contained 7 bases not matched to a gene. Germline CDR1 is SQVTM and CDR2 is ANQGSEA. CDR3 nucleotides: TGCAGCGTCGTACTAGCGGGAGCCTCGGAGCTGTTTTTT. Its translation is CSVVLAGASELFF.

The V call is TRBV28, the J call TRBJ2-7, with 8 bases that match TRBD2. Per the germline V gene, CDR1 is MDHEN and CDR2 is SYDVKM. J gave up 7 bases and V 7 bases, and 6 bases lay outside the gene matches. The CDR3 extends over 12 amino acids. CDR3 in DNA: TGTGCCAGCATTAGCGGGGTTAGGGAGCAGTACTTC. Its translation: CASISGVREQYF.

The chain uses TRBV27 and TRBJ2-2; D perhaps matches TRBD1 (6 bases). Trimming removed 7 bases from V and 1 base from J, with 13 bases in between. Germline-derived CDR1 and CDR2 are MNHEY and SMNVEV (reference sequence). CDR3 length: 15 amino acids. The CDR3 is CASTAWTENTGELFF. In nucleotides, the CDR3 is TGTGCCAGCACGGCGTGGACAGAGAACACCGGGGAGCTGTTTTTT.

The rearrangement uses TRBV27 and TRBJ2-7; 9 positions agree with TRBD2. CDR3 size: 17 residues. Unmatched junction bases numbered 12, after V lost 2 bases and J lost 4 bases. Germline loops: CDR1 MNHEY, CDR2 SMNVEV (reference sequence). The CDR3 DNA is TGTGCCAGCAGTTTACCCCCGACGGCCAGCGGGGGGTACGAGCAGTACTTC. Protein product: CASSLPPTASGGYEQYF.

The V and J genes are TRBV29-1 and TRBJ2-1, with 10 bases lining up with TRBD2. Trimming cost V 0 bases and J 4 bases; bases outside gene matches: 6. Per germline, CDR1 SQVTM and CDR2 ANQGSEA. The CDR3 totals 16 residues. The chain's CDR3 is CSVEDPSGGVYNEQFF. The DNA for the CDR3 is TGCAGCGTTGAAGATCCCAGCGGGGGGGTATACAATGAGCAGTTCTTC.

CDR3 region: CASSYLAETQYF. The DNA for the CDR3 is TGTGCCAGCAGTTACCTAGCGGAGACCCAGTACTTC. V and J are TRBV6-6 and TRBJ2-5, with a tentative D call TRBD2 (6 bases). Germline values: CDR1 MNHNY, CDR2 SVGAGI (reference sequence). V dropped 2 bases and J dropped 5 bases, with 6 bases sitting between them. The CDR3 covers 12 residues.

The chain combines TRBV12-2 with TRBJ2-3; the table's D call, TRBD2, was not checked against the DNA. TRBV12-2 is termed a pseudogene. The CDR3 sequence is 14 residues long. DNA for the CDR3: TGTGCAAGTCGCTTAGGGACTGCCACAGATACGCAGTATTTT. Its protein is CASRLGTATDTQYF.

This sequence joins TRBV19 and TRBJ2-2, with D unclear. Trimming stripped 2 bases from V and 5 bases from J, with 9 bases between. Germline loops: CDR1 LNHDA, CDR2 SQIVND (reference sequence). This CDR3 is 14 amino acids long. CDR3 loop: CASSIRPGTGELFF. The CDR3 coding sequence is TGTGCCAGTAGTATAAGGCCAGGTACCGGGGAGCTGTTTTTT. Full variable domain (outside the CDR3, taken from reference TRBV19 and TRBJ2-2): DGGITQSPKYLFRKEGQNVTLSCEQNLNHDAMYWYRQDPGQGLRLIYYSQIVNDFQKGDIAEGYSVSREKKESFPLTVTSAQKNPTAFYLCASSIRPGTGELFFGEGSRLTVL.

This clone was detected only a few times. Other DNA sequences within the sample encode an identical CDR3. This chain uses TRBV4-1 with TRBJ2-1; the match to TRBD2 covers 14 bases. V lost 3 bases to trimming and J lost 8 bases; unmatched junction nucleotides: 6. The CDR3 runs 16 residues. Germline CDR1 reads MGHRA; CDR2 reads YSYEKL. The CDR3 reads CASSHQGTSGSDEQFF. As DNA, the CDR3 is TGCGCCAGCAGCCATCAGGGGACTAGCGGGAGTGATGAGCAGTTCTTC.